Listed below are T cell receptor beta chains from one sample, sequenced in a study of T-cell memory formation after mild COVID-19. MiXCR was run by TCRdb on the 5' RACE reads, yielding one entry per CDR3 protein. The sample carries 270,000 or so distinct CDR3 sequences, over 15% recorded once. The specimen sequenced was PBMCs or a T cell subset sorted from them (not recorded which). These receptors were collected from a man between 18 and 29 years old who had mild COVID-19 (a few samples of this study predate the infection). Cell type and time point are not known. Both conserved end residues are part of each CDR3. The D gene is left open where the match is weak. Only part of the rows carry a size: once, few, many, or a class if the clone is expanded.

V gene: TRBV4-2; J gene: TRBJ2-5; clone size: -; D gene: TRBD2; CDR3 protein: CASSQARVAGEETQYF; CDR3 DNA: TGTGCCAGCAGCCAAGCTCGGGTAGCGGGGGAAGAGACCCAGTACTTC
V gene: TRBV24-1; J gene: TRBJ2-3; clone size: -; D gene: -; CDR3 protein: CATSAISDTQYF; CDR3 DNA: TGTGCCACCAGCGCGATCTCAGATACGCAGTATTTT
V gene: TRBV4-1; J gene: TRBJ1-2; clone size: -; D gene: -; CDR3 protein: CASSQGAALYGYTF; CDR3 DNA: TGCGCCAGCAGCCAAGGGGCAGCCCTCTATGGCTACACCTTC
V gene: TRBV4-1; J gene: TRBJ1-2; clone size: -; D gene: TRBD1; CDR3 protein: CASSPTGTNYGYTF; CDR3 DNA: TGCGCCAGCAGTCCGACAGGGACTAACTATGGCTACACCTTC
V gene: TRBV9; J gene: TRBJ1-6; clone size: -; D gene: -; CDR3 protein: CASSGLSSYNSPLHF; CDR3 DNA: TGTGCCAGCAGCGGACTAAGCTCCTATAATTCACCCCTCCACTTT
V gene: TRBV5-5; J gene: TRBJ2-3; clone size: -; D gene: TRBD1; CDR3 protein: CASSRGQATDTQYF; CDR3 DNA: TGTGCCAGCAGCCGGGGACAGGCAACAGATACGCAGTATTTT
V gene: TRBV7-2; J gene: TRBJ2-3; clone size: -; D gene: -; CDR3 protein: CASSLVGGAEDTQYF; CDR3 DNA: TGTGCCAGCAGCTTAGTAGGAGGGGCCGAAGATACGCAGTATTTT
V gene: TRBV18; J gene: TRBJ2-7; clone size: few; D gene: -; CDR3 protein: CASSPRGSREQYF; CDR3 DNA: TGTGCCAGCTCACCGAGGGGGTCCCGGGAGCAGTACTTC
V gene: TRBV5-1; J gene: TRBJ1-2; clone size: many; D gene: TRBD1; CDR3 protein: CASSLYPPGQGLSYGYTF; CDR3 DNA: TGCGCCAGCAGCTTATATCCACCGGGACAGGGGTTGAGCTATGGCTACACCTTC
V gene: TRBV7-9; J gene: TRBJ2-5; clone size: few; D gene: -; CDR3 protein: CASSLVEGWETQYF; CDR3 DNA: TGTGCCAGCAGCTTAGTAGAAGGGTGGGAGACCCAGTACTTC